This paragraph reports one TCR beta chain. The sample comes from a study of blood T cell repertoires in COVID-19. Profiling relied on immunoSEQ multiplex PCR, and the TCRdb table lists in-frame clones only, not all of them. The repertoire holds approximately 70,000 clones, 88% seen once, with about 21% in the top ten. The V and J ends lost 4 bases and 5 bases, in that order; junction bases with no gene match: 12. Germline values: CDR1 SGDLS, CDR2 YYNGEE. The CDR3 runs to 18 residues. The TCR comes from a human donor in a cohort sampled during active COVID-19. J is TRBJ2-3 and V is TRBV9; 14 bases map to TRBD2. Source material: peripheral blood. DNA for the CDR3: TGTGCCAGCAGCTCCGGGGAGGGGACTAGCGGGGGACGAGATACGCAGTATTTT. Amino acids: CASSSGEGTSGGRDTQYF.